Listed here is a single T cell receptor beta chain. This clone showed up just a few times. The antigen it binds to is not known. No much larger clone is present one base from it, and per-base qualities are unavailable. This sample is drawn from a study of PD-L1 blockade in urothelial cancer (dated by TCRdb to between 2016 and 2019). Background for the entire study: All patients started therapy in about 2014 and received atezolizumab 1,200 mg intravenously every 3 weeks. About nine tenths of the roughly 30 patients were males with bladder-origin urothelial cancer, and about 65% of the roughly 30 reported a prior smoking history. An ECOG performance status of 0 or 1 was recorded for the patients, and 0 to 3 prior chemotherapy regimens had been received by the patients. Blood samples were analyzed at 3 weeks after treatment start (second dose) and at 6 weeks after treatment start. Blood samples gave median yields of around 150,000 T cells and around 88,000 unique TCRs, along with a median clonality of 0.080. The study was an exploratory multi-omic analysis of somatic, immune and clinical correlates of response to PD-L1 blockade with atezolizumab in urothelial cancer. TCR sequencing covered pretreatment tumor samples and matched, serially collected peripheral blood taken before and after atezolizumab treatment. Progression-free survival longer than 6 months counted as durable clinical benefit, and TCR features were additionally tested against both progression-free and overall survival. In the same patients, whole exome sequencing and RNA sequencing of pretreatment tumors were performed in addition to TCR sequencing. Nine patients reached durable clinical benefit, while 20 to 25 patients did not. Some 30 patients had pretreatment blood TCR-seq, around 25 had at least one posttreatment blood collection, and around 25 had tumor TCR-seq. Paper-wide results and their limitations: Small sample size (n ≈ 29) and many exploratory analyses mean the results are intended to be hypothesis-generating. A pretreatment peripheral blood TCR clonality below the median was linked to improved progression-free and overall survival. Among patients with durable benefit, tumor-associated TCR clones showed greater expansion in peripheral blood 3 weeks after treatment started (n ≈ 21, p = 0.022).

Each PCR received spiked-in synthetic TCR analog templates so that absolute template abundance could be estimated from read counts. Using the immunoSEQ assay, TCRbeta CDR3 regions were amplified from genomic DNA with bias-controlled V and J gene primers. Rearranged TCRbeta segments were sequenced at approximately 20X coverage. Concerning the study's data processing: Sequencing errors were corrected by clustering and CDR3s were annotated against IMGT to assign V, D and J genes. Only productive TCRbeta rearrangements were used in downstream analyses, excluding out-of-frame or stop-codon sequences. Clonality was computed as one minus Shannon entropy normalized by the log of the number of unique productive sequences. Clones differing between time points or between blood and tumor were identified by Fisher's exact test with Benjamini-Hochberg correction at adjusted p below 0.01. TCRdb's version of the immuneACCESS table is confined to in-frame rearrangements and falls short of the full clone set. An unresolved V gene accounts for under half of the shortfall where checked; the remainder is of unknown origin. That table supplies the V and J calls and clone size; D and trimming were determined from the DNA. Across this sample there are roughly 60,000 clones, with approximately 80% seen only once. The top ten clonotypes cover 4.5% of the sample.

CDR3 length: 15 amino acids, cysteine to phenylalanine. Only the CDR3 region is kept as DNA, spanning 45 bases read in frame from base 1. CDR1 is given as MDHEN and CDR2 as SYDVKM, both from the germline V gene. Ends trimmed: V by 2 bases, J by 5 bases; bases unmatched to a gene: 4. The cohort included 29 patients with locally advanced or metastatic urothelial carcinoma who were treated at Memorial Sloan Kettering on a trial protocol. Peripheral blood mononuclear cells were collected pretreatment and during treatment, with between 1 and 8 total time points per patient. The Qiagen DNeasy Blood extraction kit was used to purify genomic DNA from total PBMCs and tumor samples. PBMCs were collected pretreatment and during treatment and were isolated and stored as previously described.

The input for sequencing was PBMCs, taken around atezolizumab (anti-PD-L1) treatment. The source of this sequence is a man in his sixties or seventies with urothelial cancer. The chain employs TRBV28 and TRBJ2-2, with 8 bases matching TRBD1. The nucleotide sequence reads as follows: TGTGCCAGCAGTTTAGGCCAGGGGGCTACCGGGGAGCTGTTTTTT. Its protein reads: CASSLGQGATGELFF.